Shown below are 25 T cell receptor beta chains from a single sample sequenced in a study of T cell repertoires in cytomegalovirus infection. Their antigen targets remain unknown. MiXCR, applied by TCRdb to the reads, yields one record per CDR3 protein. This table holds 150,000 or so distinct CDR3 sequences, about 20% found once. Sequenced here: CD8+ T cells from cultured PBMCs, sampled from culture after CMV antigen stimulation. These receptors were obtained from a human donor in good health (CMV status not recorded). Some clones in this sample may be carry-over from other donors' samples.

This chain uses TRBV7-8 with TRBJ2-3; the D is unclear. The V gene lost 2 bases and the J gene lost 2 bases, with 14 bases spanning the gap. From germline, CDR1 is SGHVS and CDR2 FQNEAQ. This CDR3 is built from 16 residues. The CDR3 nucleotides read TGTGCCAGCAGCTTAACGATCGGGTCATTCACAGATACGCAGTATTTT. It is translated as CASSLTIGSFTDTQYF.

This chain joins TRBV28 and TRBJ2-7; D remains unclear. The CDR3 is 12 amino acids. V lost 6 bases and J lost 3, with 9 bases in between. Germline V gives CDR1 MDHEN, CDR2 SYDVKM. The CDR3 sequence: CASSPPYYEQYF. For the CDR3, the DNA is TGTGCCAGCAGCCCCCCATACTACGAGCAGTACTTC.

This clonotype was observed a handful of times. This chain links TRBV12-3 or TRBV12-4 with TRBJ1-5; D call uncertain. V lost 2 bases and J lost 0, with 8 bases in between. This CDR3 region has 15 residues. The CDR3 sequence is CASSLMRDSNQPQHF. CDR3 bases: TGTGCCAGCAGTTTAATGCGGGATAGCAATCAGCCCCAGCATTTT.

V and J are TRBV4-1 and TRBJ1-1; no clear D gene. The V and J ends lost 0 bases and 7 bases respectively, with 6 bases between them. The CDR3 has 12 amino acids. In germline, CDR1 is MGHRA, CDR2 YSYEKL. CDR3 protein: CASSQDWFEAFF. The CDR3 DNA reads TGCGCCAGCAGCCAAGATTGGTTTGAAGCTTTCTTT.

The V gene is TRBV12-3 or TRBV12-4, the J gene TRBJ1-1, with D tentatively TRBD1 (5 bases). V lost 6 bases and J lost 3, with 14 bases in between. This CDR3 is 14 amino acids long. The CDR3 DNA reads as TGTGCCAGCAGCCCTCTGTCGGGGGACACTGAAGCTTTCTTT. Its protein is CASSPLSGDTEAFF.

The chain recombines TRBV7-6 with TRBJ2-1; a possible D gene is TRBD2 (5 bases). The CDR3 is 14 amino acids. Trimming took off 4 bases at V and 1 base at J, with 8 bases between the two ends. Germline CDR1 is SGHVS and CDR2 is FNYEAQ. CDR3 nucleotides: TGTGCCAGCAGCTGGACTCATTCCTACAATGAGCAGTTCTTC. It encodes CASSWTHSYNEQFF.

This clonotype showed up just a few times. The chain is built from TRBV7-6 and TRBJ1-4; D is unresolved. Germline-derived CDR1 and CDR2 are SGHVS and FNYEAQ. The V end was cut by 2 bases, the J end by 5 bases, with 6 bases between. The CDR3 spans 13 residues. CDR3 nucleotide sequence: TGTGCCAGCAGCTTAAAGCCGAATGAAAAACTGTTTTTT. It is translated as CASSLKPNEKLFF.

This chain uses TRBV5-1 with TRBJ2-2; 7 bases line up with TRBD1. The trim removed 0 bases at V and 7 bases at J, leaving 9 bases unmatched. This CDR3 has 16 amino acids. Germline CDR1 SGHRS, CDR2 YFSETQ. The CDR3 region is CASSLDPTGPRGELFF. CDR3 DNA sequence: TGCGCCAGCAGCTTGGACCCGACAGGGCCTCGCGGGGAGCTGTTTTTT.

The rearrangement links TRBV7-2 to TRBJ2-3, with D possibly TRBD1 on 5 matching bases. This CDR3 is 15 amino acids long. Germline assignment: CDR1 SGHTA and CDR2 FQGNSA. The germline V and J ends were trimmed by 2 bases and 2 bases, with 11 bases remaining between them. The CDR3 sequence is CASSLTGGDTDTQYF. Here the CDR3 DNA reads TGTGCCAGCAGCTTAACAGGTGGAGACACAGATACGCAGTATTTT.

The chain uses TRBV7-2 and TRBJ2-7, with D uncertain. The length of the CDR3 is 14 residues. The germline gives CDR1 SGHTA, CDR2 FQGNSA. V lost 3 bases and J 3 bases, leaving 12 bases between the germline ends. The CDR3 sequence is CASSLGSNLYEQYF. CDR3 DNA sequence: TGTGCCAGCAGCTTGGGGTCCAACCTCTACGAGCAGTACTTC.

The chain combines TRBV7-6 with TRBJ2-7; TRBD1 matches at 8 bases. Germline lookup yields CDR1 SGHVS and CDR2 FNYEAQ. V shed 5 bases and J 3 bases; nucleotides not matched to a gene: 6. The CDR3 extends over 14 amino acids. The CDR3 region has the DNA TGTGCCAGCAGCCCGCCCGACAGGGGCTACGAGCAGTACTTC. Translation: CASSPPDRGYEQYF.

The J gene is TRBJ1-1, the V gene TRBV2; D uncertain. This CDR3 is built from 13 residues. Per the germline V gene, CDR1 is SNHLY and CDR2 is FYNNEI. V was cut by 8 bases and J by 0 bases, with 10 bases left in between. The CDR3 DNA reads TGTGCCAGCCCGGGTAGGGTGAACACTGAAGCTTTCTTT. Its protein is CASPGRVNTEAFF.

The CDR3 reads CASIARQRNIYEQYF. CDR3 sequence (DNA): TGTGCCAGCATTGCAAGACAGCGCAATATCTACGAGCAGTACTTC. This chain connects TRBV27 to TRBJ2-7; weak D call: TRBD1 (5 bases). Germline-derived CDR1 and CDR2 are MNHEY and SMNVEV (reference sequence). Trimming cost V 7 bases and J 3 bases, with 19 bases left between them. The CDR3 sequence is 15 residues long.

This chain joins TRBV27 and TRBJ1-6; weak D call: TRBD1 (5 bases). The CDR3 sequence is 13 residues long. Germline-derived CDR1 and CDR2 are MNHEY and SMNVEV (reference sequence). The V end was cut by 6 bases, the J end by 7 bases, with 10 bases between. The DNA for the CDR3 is TGTGCCAGCAGACTAGGGGCGAATTCACCCCTCCACTTT. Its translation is CASRLGANSPLHF.

CDR3: CASSFRQSTDTQYF. The CDR3 DNA is TGTGCCAGCAGCTTTCGGCAAAGCACAGATACGCAGTATTTT. The chain links TRBV7-6 to TRBJ2-3; D is unresolved. CDR3 length equals 14 residues. V lost 3 bases and J 0 bases, leaving 7 bases between the germline ends. The germline V gene encodes CDR1 SGHVS and CDR2 FNYEAQ.

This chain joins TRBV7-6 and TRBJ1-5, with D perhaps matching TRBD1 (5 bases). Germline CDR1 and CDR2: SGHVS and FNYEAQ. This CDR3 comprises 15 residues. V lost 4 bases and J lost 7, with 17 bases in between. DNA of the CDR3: TGTGCCAGCAGCTCTACCCCCGGCGGGGGACAGCCCCAGCATTTT. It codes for CASSSTPGGGQPQHF.

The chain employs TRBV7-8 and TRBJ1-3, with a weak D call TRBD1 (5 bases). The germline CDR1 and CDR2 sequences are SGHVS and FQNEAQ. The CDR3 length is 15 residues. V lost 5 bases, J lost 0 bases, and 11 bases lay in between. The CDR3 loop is CASSRGQSSGNTIYF. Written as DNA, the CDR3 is TGTGCCAGCAGCCGCGGACAAAGCTCTGGAAACACCATATATTTT.

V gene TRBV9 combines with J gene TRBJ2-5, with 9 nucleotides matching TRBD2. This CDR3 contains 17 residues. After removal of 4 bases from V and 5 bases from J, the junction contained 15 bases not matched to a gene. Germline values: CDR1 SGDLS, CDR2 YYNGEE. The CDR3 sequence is CASSPTGGGAPGETQYF. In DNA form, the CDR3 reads TGTGCCAGCAGCCCGACTGGCGGGGGGGCCCCTGGGGAGACCCAGTACTTC.

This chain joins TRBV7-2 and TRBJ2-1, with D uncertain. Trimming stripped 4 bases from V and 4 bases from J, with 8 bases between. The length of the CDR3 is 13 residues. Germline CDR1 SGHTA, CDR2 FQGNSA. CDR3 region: CASSSTNYNEQFF. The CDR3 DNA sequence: TGTGCCAGCAGCTCGACCAATTACAATGAGCAGTTCTTC. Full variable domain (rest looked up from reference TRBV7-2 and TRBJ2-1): GAGVSQSPSNKVTEKGKDVELRCDPISGHTALYWYRQSLGQGLEFLIYFQGNSAPDKSGLPSDRFSAERTGGSVSTLTIQRTQQEDSAVYLCASSSTNYNEQFFGPGTRLTVL.

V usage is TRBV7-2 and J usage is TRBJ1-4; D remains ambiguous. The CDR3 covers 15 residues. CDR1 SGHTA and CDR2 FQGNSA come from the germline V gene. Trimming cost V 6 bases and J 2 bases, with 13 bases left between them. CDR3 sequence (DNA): TGTGCCAGCAGACCGACGATGGAGACTAATGAAAAACTGTTTTTT. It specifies CASRPTMETNEKLFF.

CDR3 nucleotides: TGTGCCAGCAGCTTAGTCTTGACCGATAATTCACCCCTCCACTTT. Translated, it gives CASSLVLTDNSPLHF. The rearrangement links TRBV7-8 to TRBJ1-6; no firm D call. The germline V gene encodes CDR1 SGHVS and CDR2 FQNEAQ. This CDR3 comprises 15 residues. V was clipped by 1 base and J by 5 bases, with 9 bases between them.

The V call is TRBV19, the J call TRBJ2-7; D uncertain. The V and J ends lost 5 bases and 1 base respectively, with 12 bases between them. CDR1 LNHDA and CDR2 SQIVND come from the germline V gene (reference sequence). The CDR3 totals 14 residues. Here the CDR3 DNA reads TGTGCCAGTAGTTTCGCCGGGCCGTCCTACGAGCAGTACTTC. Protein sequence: CASSFAGPSYEQYF.

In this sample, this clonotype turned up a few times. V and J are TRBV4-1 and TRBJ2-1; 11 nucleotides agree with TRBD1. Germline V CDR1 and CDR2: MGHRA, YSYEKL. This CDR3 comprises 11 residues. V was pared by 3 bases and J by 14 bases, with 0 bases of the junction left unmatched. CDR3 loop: CASSQGQGEFF. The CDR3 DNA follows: TGCGCCAGCAGCCAGGGACAGGGGGAGTTCTTC.

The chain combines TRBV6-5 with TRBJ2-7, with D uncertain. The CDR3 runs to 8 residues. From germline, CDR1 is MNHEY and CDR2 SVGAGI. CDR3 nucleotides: TGTGTGGTAGGCGAGCAGTACTTC. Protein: CVVGEQYF.

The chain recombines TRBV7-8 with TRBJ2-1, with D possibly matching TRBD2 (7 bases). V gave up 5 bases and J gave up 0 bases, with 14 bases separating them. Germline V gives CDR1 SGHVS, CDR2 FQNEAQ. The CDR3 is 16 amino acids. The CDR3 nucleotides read TGTGCCAGCAGCCTACTCGGGGGGCTCTCCTACAATGAGCAGTTCTTC. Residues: CASSLLGGLSYNEQFF. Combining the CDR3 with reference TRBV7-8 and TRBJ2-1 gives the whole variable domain GAGVSQSPRYKVAKRGQDVALRCDPISGHVSLFWYQQALGQGPEFLTYFQNEAQLDKSGLPSDRFFAERPEGSVSTLKIQRTQQEDSAVYLCASSLLGGLSYNEQFFGPGTRLTVL.